This T cell receptor beta chain was sequenced for a study of cytomegalovirus exposure and HLA in healthy donors. Findings and caveats of the study: Follow-up analysis seemed to connect common viral pathogens with several of the most significant clusters identified. Being productive about 90% or about 30% of the time was typical of most TCR beta V segments in an earlier analysis. TCR beta sequences numbering more than 15,000 were associated with HLA alleles at 0.05 false discovery rate in a later analysis.

Germline assignment: CDR1 SNHLY and CDR2 FYNNEI. Between the trimmed V and J ends, which lost 2 bases and 0 bases, there was a span of 7 bases. The CDR3 has 15 residues. Notes on this clone: Its antigen is still unknown.

PCR amplification relied on 60 Vbeta primers (plus 13 Jbeta primers). Only in-frame clones appear in the TCRdb table, and some are missing; sequencing was by immunoSEQ multiplex PCR. This table has a few hundred thousand clones, about 86% appearing once. The V and J genes are TRBV2 and TRBJ2-2; no clear D. The sequence was collected from a woman aged 55-70 years in good health and CMV-seropositive. Source material: PBMCs. CDR3 loop: CASSEQAANTGELFF. The CDR3 coding sequence is TGTGCCAGCAGTGAACAGGCAGCGAACACCGGGGAGCTGTTTTTT.